The clone carrying this T cell receptor (beta chain) was detected many times. The antigen is unknown. The CDR3 sequence is 15 residues long. Germline V gene sequence: CDR1 SGHRS, CDR2 YFSETQ. J was trimmed by 6 bases and V by 4 bases; bases with no gene match: 5. This sample is drawn from a study of T cells in Graves' hyperthyroidism and ophthalmopathy. TCR beta CDR3 region amplification was performed from RNA transcripts. Researchers ran a first-round RT-PCR on the TCR CDR3 using the HTBI primer set. In TCRdb, the multiplex PCR reads were re-called with MiXCR into one record per CDR3 protein. The sample shows a few hundred thousand distinct CDR3 sequences, around 14% of them seen only once. Patients aged 18 to 65 with hyperthyroidism were newly diagnosed, with duration under 2 months. Study-wide results and caveats: Researchers report that a 13 V-J model separated ophthalmopathy from stable hyperthyroidism.

The origin of this receptor is a woman in her twenties or thirties with Graves' hyperthyroidism. Sequenced: blood. The genes are TRBV5-1 and TRBJ2-1; 12 bases agree with TRBD1. This CDR3 reads CASSRGTGGLNEQFF. The CDR3, as DNA: TGCGCCAGCAGCCGGGGGACAGGGGGCCTCAATGAGCAGTTCTTC.